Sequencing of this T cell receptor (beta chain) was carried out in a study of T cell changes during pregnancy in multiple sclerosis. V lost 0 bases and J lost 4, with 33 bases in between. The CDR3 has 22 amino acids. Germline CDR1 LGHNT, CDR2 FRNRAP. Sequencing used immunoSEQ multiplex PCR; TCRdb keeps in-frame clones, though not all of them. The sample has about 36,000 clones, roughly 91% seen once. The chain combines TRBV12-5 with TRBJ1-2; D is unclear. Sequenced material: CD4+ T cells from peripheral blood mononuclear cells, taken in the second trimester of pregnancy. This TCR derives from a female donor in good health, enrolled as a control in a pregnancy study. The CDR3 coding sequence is TGTGCTAGTGGTTTGGTAGTGGGTCGAGAGAGGTCGCAACCTTCCAAATTCTATGGCTACACCTTC. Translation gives CASGLVVGRERSQPSKFYGYTF. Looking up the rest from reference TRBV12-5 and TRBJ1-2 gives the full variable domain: DARVTQTPRHKVTEMGQEVTMRCQPILGHNTVFWYRQTMMQGLELLAYFRNRAPLDDSGMPKDRFSAEMPDATLATLKIQPSEPRDSAVYFCASGLVVGRERSQPSKFYGYTFGSGTRLTVV.